The clone carrying this T cell receptor beta chain appeared a few times. What it binds is not known. The method was immunoSEQ multiplex PCR; TCRdb's version includes in-frame clones alone and lacks a portion of them. Of about 31,000 clones in the sample, about 70% were seen once. Looked up from germline, CDR1 is MNHEY and CDR2 is SVGAGI. The CDR3 totals 12 residues. V lost 7 bases and J 8 bases, leaving 14 bases between the germline ends. These data are taken from a study of CD4 T cells in relation to SARS-CoV-2 and coronaviruses. Study results and caveats: No donor gave both pre-pandemic and post-infection samples.

Sequences were obtained from memory CD4+ T cells from PBMCs, cultured in vitro. V is TRBV6-5 and J is TRBJ1-2, with a weak D call TRBD1 (6 bases). This clonotype was sampled from an adult with COVID-19. Written as DNA, the CDR3 is TGTGCCAGCACCGGGGGGCAGCGGGGCTACACCTTC. Encoded protein: CASTGGQRGYTF.